This T cell receptor (beta chain) was sequenced for a study of blood T cell repertoires in COVID-19. As for the study in general: Both acute and convalescent COVID-19 samples were obtained from the United States, Italy and Spain.

TCRdb's table, derived via immunoSEQ multiplex PCR, lists solely in-frame clones and lacks some. The sample lists 450,000 or so clones; about nine tenths were seen once. Germline V gene data show CDR1 as LGHDT and CDR2 as YNNKEL (reference sequence). The CDR3 covers 17 residues. V lost 1 base and J 3 bases, leaving 16 bases between the germline ends. The TCR originated in a man between 18 and 35 years old who had recovered from COVID-19. Sequencing was performed on PBMCs or T cells enriched from blood (not recorded which). V usage is TRBV3-1 (or the pseudogene TRBV3-2) and J usage is TRBJ2-1; no reliable D call. The CDR3 reads CASSQVTFGYNYNEQFF. DNA for the CDR3: TGTGCCAGCAGCCAAGTAACCTTCGGGTATAACTACAATGAGCAGTTCTTC.